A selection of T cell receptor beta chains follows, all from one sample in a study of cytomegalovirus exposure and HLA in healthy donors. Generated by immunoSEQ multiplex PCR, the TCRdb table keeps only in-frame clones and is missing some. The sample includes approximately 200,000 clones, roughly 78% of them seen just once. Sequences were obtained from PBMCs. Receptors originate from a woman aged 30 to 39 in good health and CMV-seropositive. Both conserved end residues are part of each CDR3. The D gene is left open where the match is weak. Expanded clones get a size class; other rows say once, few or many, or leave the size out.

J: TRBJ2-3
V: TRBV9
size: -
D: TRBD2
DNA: TGTGCCAGCAGCCGTAGCGGGGGGGCCAAAGATACGCAGTATTTT
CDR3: CASSRSGGAKDTQYF

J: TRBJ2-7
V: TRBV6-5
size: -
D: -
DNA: TGTGCCAGCAGTTACTCGCAGGGGTGGTCCTACGAGCAGTACTTC
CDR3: CASSYSQGWSYEQYF

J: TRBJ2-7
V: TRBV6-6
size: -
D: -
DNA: TGTGCCAGCACCTCGGACAAATGGCCCCGTTACGAGCAGTACTTC
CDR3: CASTSDKWPRYEQYF

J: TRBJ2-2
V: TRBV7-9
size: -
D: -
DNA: TGTGCCAGCAGCCCTAGCCCTACCTCGAACACCGGGGAGCTGTTTTTT
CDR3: CASSPSPTSNTGELFF

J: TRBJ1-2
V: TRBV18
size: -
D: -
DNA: TGTGCCAGCTCACCCTCCGAGGAGAGCTATGGCTACACCTTC
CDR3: CASSPSEESYGYTF

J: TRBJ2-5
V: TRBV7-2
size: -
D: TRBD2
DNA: TGTGCCAGCAGCTGGGCAGGGAGCGGGAACCAAGAGACCCAGTACTTC
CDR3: CASSWAGSGNQETQYF

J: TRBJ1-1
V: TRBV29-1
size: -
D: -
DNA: TGCAGCGTTGAAGTAACTGAACGGACTGAAGCTTTCTTT
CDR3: CSVEVTERTEAFF

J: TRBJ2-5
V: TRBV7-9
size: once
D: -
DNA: TGTGCCAGCAGCGACCAGGGAAAGACCCAGTACTTC
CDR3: CASSDQGKTQYF

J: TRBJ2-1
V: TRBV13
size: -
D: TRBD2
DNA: TGTGCCAGCAGCACGACGACTAGCGGGGTTTCGAATGAGCAGTTCTTC
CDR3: CASSTTTSGVSNEQFF

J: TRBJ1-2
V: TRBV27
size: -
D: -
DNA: TGTGCCAGCAGTTTAACCGCAGGGATTAACTATGGCTACACCTTC
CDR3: CASSLTAGINYGYTF

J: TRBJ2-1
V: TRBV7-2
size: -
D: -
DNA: TGTGCCAGCAGCTTTTGGGGGGGCCTTGATGAGCAGTTCTTC
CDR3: CASSFWGGLDEQFF

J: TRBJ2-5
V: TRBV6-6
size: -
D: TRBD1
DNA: TGTGCCAGCAGTTACGGGGACAGGGGCGAGACCCAGTACTTC
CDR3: CASSYGDRGETQYF

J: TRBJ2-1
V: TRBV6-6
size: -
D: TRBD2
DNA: TGTGCCAGCAGTTACTCGCATAGCGGGAGTAGGAATGAGCAGTTCTTC
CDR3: CASSYSHSGSRNEQFF

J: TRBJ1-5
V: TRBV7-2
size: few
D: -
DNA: TGTGCCAGCAGCCTGATGGGGGGGTTCGAGCAGCCCCAGCATTTT
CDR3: CASSLMGGFEQPQHF

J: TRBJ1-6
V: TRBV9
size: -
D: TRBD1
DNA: TGTGCCAGCAGCGTAGCCGATCTAAATCACAGGGGTTCACCCCTCCACTTT
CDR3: CASSVADLNHRGSPLHF

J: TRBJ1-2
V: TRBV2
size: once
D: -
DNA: TGTGCCAGCAGTGGGGTCAGGAACTATGGCTACACCTTC
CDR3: CASSGVRNYGYTF

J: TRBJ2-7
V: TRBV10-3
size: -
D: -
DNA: TGTGCCATCAGCCCATCGGGGACAAACGGCTCCTACGAGCAGTACTTC
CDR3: CAISPSGTNGSYEQYF

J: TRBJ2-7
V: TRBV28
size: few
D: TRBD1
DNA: TGTGCCAGCAGTCCGCCCCAGGACAGGTCCTACGAGCAGTACTTC
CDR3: CASSPPQDRSYEQYF

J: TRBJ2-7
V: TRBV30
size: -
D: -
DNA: TGTGCCTGGAGCCGGGGACAAAACCGGGACGAGCAGTACTTC
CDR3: CAWSRGQNRDEQYF

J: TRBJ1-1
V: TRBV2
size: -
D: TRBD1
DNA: TGTGCCAGCAACGACCCGACAGGGGACACTGAAGCTTTCTTT
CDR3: CASNDPTGDTEAFF

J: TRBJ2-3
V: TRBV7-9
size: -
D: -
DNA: TGTGCCAGCAGCTTGGCCCCAGCAGATACGCAGTATTTT
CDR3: CASSLAPADTQYF

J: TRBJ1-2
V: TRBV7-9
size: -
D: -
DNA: TGTGCCAGCAGCTTAGGGGAGGGACCGCACTATGGCTACACCTTC
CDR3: CASSLGEGPHYGYTF

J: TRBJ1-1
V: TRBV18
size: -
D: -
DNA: TGTGCCAGCTCACCGGCAGGTGGGAACACTGAAGCTTTCTTT
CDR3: CASSPAGGNTEAFF

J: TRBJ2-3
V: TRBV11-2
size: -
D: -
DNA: TGTGCCAGCAGCCCTCTATGGCGGGATACGCAGTATTTT
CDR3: CASSPLWRDTQYF

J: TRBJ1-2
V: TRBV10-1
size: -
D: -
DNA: TGCGCCAGCAGTGAGCCAGTTAACTATGGCTACACCTTC
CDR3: CASSEPVNYGYTF

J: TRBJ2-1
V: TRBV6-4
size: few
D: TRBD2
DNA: TGTGCCAGCAGATCAAGCGGGAGCTCCTACAATGAGCAGTTCTTC
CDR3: CASRSSGSSYNEQFF

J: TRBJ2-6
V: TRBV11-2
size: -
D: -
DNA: TGTGCCAGCAGCTTACAGCGGACCCCCTCTGGGGCCAACGTCCTGACTTTC
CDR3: CASSLQRTPSGANVLTF

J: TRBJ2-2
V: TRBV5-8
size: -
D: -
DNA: TGTGCCAGCACCTGGGGGGGCGGGTCGGGGGAGCTGTTTTTT
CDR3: CASTWGGGSGELFF

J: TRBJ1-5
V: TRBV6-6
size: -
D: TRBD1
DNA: TGTGCCAGCGGGACAGGGGGCGATGGCAATCAGCCCCAGCATTTT
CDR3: CASGTGGDGNQPQHF

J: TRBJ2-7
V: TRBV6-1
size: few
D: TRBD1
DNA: TGTGCCAGCAGTTGGGCCGGTGAAGGGACAGGAACAAAGTACTTC
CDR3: CASSWAGEGTGTKYF

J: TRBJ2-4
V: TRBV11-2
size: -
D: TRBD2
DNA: TGTGCCAGCAGCCAGGCCCGGGGAGGGAGCATTCAGTACTTC
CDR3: CASSQARGGSIQYF

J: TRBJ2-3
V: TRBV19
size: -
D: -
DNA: TGTGCCAGTAGTACAACTAGCACAGATACGCAGTATTTT
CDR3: CASSTTSTDTQYF

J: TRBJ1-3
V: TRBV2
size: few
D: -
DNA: TGTGCCAGCAAAGAAGGCAGGGCTGGAAACACCATATATTTT
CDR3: CASKEGRAGNTIYF

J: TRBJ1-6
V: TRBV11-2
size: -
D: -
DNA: TGTGCCAGCAGCTTAGAAACAGGGCAATGGAATTCACCCCTCCACTTT
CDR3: CASSLETGQWNSPLHF

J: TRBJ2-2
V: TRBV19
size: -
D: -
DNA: TGTGCCAGTAGTCCCAGGACAGTCCGGGAGCTGTTTTTT
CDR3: CASSPRTVRELFF

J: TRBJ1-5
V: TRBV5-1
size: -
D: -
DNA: TGCGCCAGCAGCTCGTCCGGGACACCCGATCAGCCCCAGCATTTT
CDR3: CASSSSGTPDQPQHF

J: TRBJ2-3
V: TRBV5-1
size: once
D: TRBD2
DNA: TGCGCCAGCAGCTTTACTAGCGGGAGGCTTGGCACAGATACGCAGTATTTT
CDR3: CASSFTSGRLGTDTQYF

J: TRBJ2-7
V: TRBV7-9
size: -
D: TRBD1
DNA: TGTGCCAGCAGCCTCACGACAGGGGACGAGCAGTACTTC
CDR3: CASSLTTGDEQYF

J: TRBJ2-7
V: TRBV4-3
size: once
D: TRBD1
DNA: TGCGCCAGCAGCGCGGACAGGGGCGAGCAGTACTTC
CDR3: CASSADRGEQYF

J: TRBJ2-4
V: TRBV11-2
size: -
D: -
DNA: TGTGCCAGCAGCGACCCAAAGCATCAGGATGGCATTCAGTACTTC
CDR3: CASSDPKHQDGIQYF